One TCR beta chain is described in this entry. This clone is a singleton in its sample. What antigen it recognizes has not been identified. The record has no base qualities; no much larger clone is one base away. The immunoSEQ Assay, a bias-controlled multiplex PCR, was used to amplify TCRbeta CDR3 regions from genomic DNA. The paper's processing steps were these. Nucleated cell counts per sample were estimated from amplification of reference gene primers within the assay. To quantify the absolute abundance of each unique TCRbeta CDR3 rearrangement, sequence reads were collapsed and filtered. For each sample, productive Simpson clonality was calculated as the square root of Simpson's diversity index over productive rearrangements. TCRdb limited this immuneACCESS table to in-frame rearrangements with V and J called. A share of clones is missing; checked studies link under half to unresolved V genes, and the rest is unexplained. V, J and clone size are taken as reported in that table, and D and trimming were inferred from the DNA itself. The table for this sample lists roughly 280,000 clones; 70% to 90% of them were counted only once. The leading ten clones occupy under 2.5% of the sample.

Whole blood was collected in K2EDTA tubes by collaborating institutions according to the institutions' own protocols. For TCRbeta analysis, collaborator samples were shipped as frozen whole blood, as isolated PBMCs, or as DNA extracted from either sample type. The data were taken from a study of blood T cell repertoires in COVID-19 (dated by TCRdb to the early 2020s). General notes on the study: Samples covering the acute and convalescent phases of COVID-19 were provided by collaborators in the United States, Italy and Spain. The prospective study material was composed of cDNA or gDNA derived from T cells, B-cell-depleted T cells, or PBMCs. Subjects who had been exposed to COVID-19, were actively infected with it, or had recovered from it provided the deeply sampled blood TCRbeta repertoires that made up the dataset. The repertoires were made available in a free public database intended to serve as a resource for research on the immune response to SARS-CoV-2. Samples were obtained from the ongoing ImmuneRACE study (first 160 participants) and from over 1,000 subjects provided by 6 global collaborators. The sample metadata nearly always contained a de-identified subject ID, COVID-19 status, age in years and sex. Where available, HLA class I and class II types were taken from metadata supplied by the sample provider and were not determined by assay-based typing.

The full study reports these points: How much clinical and demographic metadata was included differed by source and by participant, and the metadata was provided uncurated.

At the junction V is shortened by 5 bases and J by 1 base, with 11 bases in between. Looking up the germline V gene yields CDR1 SGHAT and CDR2 FQNNGV. There are 15 amino acids in the CDR3, from cysteine to phenylalanine inclusive. Only CDR3 DNA remains: 45 bases, in frame from the first base. Sequenced sample: peripheral blood. The sequence came from a young man with active or convalescent COVID-19. Recombination linked TRBV11-2 to TRBJ1-4, with the D gene not confidently named. The CDR3 here reads CASSPRGLTNEKLFF. The DNA reads TGTGCCAGCAGCCCACGTGGGCTAACTAATGAAAAACTGTTTTTT.